The clone carrying this T cell receptor beta chain was seen only a few times. The source of the sample is a study of blood T cell repertoires in COVID-19. Looking at the study overall: Samples came from the United States, Italy and Spain, spanning acute and convalescent COVID-19. Sources were T cells, B-cell-depleted T cells, or PBMCs; the material itself was cDNA or gDNA.

Study processing details: Estimation of nucleated cell counts was performed using reference gene primer amplification. The method was immunoSEQ multiplex PCR; TCRdb's version includes in-frame clones alone and lacks a portion of them. The D gene and trimming were derived from the DNA, and the V and J assignments and clone size from that table. The sample yields about 170,000 clones, around four fifths seen once. CDR3 length: 18 amino acids. Per the germline V gene, CDR1 is LNHDA and CDR2 is SQIVND (reference sequence). V gave up 3 bases and J gave up 1 base; unmatched junction bases: 11. The chain joins TRBV19 to TRBJ1-5; 8 bases map to TRBD1. Sequences were obtained from peripheral blood. The sequence derives from a man between 65 and 85 years old with acute or convalescent COVID-19. In nucleotides, the CDR3 is TGTGCCAGTAGTATGAAGGTAGGGACAGGATTAAGCAATCAGCCCCAGCATTTT. It yields the protein CASSMKVGTGLSNQPQHF.